This is a list of T cell receptor beta chains from one sample in a study of T cells after yellow fever vaccination. TCRdb used MiXCR to reprocess the 5' RACE reads, holding one entry per CDR3 protein. The table shows approximately 600,000 distinct CDR3 sequences, with approximately 13% occurring only once. Sequences were derived from PBMCs, sampled on the day of the yellow fever booster vaccination. These receptors all stem from a man younger than 45 who received the YFV17D yellow fever vaccine. The CDR3 runs from the conserved cysteine through the conserved F or W. D genes are given only for firm matches. Not all rows give a size; the values are once, few, many and, for expanded clones, a class.

d_call	clone_size	j_call	v_call	cdr3_nt	cdr3_aa
-	-	TRBJ2-7	TRBV9	TGTGCCAGCAGCATAACGGGGTCGGCATATTCCGAGCAGTACTTC	CASSITGSAYSEQYF
TRBD2	-	TRBJ2-1	TRBV20-1	TGCAGTGCTAGAGGACTAGCGGGAGGGAGGGAGGATGAGCAGTTCTTC	CSARGLAGGREDEQFF
-	few	TRBJ1-6	TRBV5-1	TGCGCCAGCAGCTTAGACGGAGCTTCACCCCTCCACTTT	CASSLDGASPLHF
-	few	TRBJ2-7	TRBV18	TGTGCCAGCTCACCCGGTAGCGGATCCTACGAGCAGTACTTC	CASSPGSGSYEQYF
-	-	TRBJ2-3	TRBV6-2/TRBV6-3	TGTGCCAGCAATCTTTTGGCCCGTGGGATTTTTTTAAGAGATAGGACAGATACGCAGTATTTT	CASNLLARGIFLRDRTDTQYF
TRBD1	few	TRBJ1-4	TRBV25-1	TGTGCCAGCGCCCGGGACAGTCATTATGAAAAACTGTTTTTT	CASARDSHYEKLFF
-	few	TRBJ2-7	TRBV7-9	TGTGCCAGCAGCTTACAGGGGCCGGCGGGCGAGCAGTACTTC	CASSLQGPAGEQYF
TRBD2	-	TRBJ2-1	TRBV3-1	TGTGCCTTCAGTTTTCGGTCTTCTAGCGGGAGTCTCCACAATGAGCAGTTCTTC	CAFSFRSSSGSLHNEQFF
-	-	TRBJ2-2	TRBV11-3	TGTGCCAGCAGCGCCAGCGGCGGGACGAACACCGGGGAGCTGTTTTTT	CASSASGGTNTGELFF
TRBD2	-	TRBJ2-3	TRBV5-1	TGCGCCAGCAGCTTGGTGGTGGCGGGAGTTAATGTAGATACGCAGTATTTT	CASSLVVAGVNVDTQYF
-	few	TRBJ2-3	TRBV12-3/TRBV12-4	TGTGCCAGCAGTTTATGGGCTCTATCCACAGATACGCAGTATTTT	CASSLWALSTDTQYF
TRBD2	-	TRBJ2-1	TRBV7-9	TGTGCCAGCAGCGTAGCGGGTATAACGTACAATGAGCAGTTCTTC	CASSVAGITYNEQFF
-	-	TRBJ2-7	TRBV7-6	TGTGCCAGCTTACCCACAGGGGGCCTAGCGGGACTTCGGACCTACGAGCAGTACTTC	CASLPTGGLAGLRTYEQYF
-	-	TRBJ2-3	TRBV5-1	TGCGCCAGCAGCTTGGGTGCTAGCTCTAGCACAGATACGCAGTATTTT	CASSLGASSSTDTQYF
-	-	TRBJ2-1	TRBV10-3	TGTGCCATCAGTGCACCAGGCCCAGAGCAGTTCTTC	CAISAPGPEQFF
-	few	TRBJ2-3	TRBV6-2/TRBV6-3	TGTGCCAGCAGTTCTGCCCTCGGGATCGATACGCAGTATTTT	CASSSALGIDTQYF
-	few	TRBJ2-1	TRBV7-9	TGTGCCAGCAACTCCCGCGGGGAAAGTGAGCAGTTCTTC	CASNSRGESEQFF
TRBD2	many	TRBJ2-5	TRBV7-2	TGTGCCAGCAGCTTTACTAGCGACCAAGAGACCCAGTACTTC	CASSFTSDQETQYF
TRBD2	few	TRBJ2-7	TRBV6-1	TGTGCCAGCAGCCCCACTAGCGGGAGGGCCCTCGAGCAGTACTTC	CASSPTSGRALEQYF
TRBD2	many	TRBJ2-5	TRBV7-9	TGTGCCAGCAGCTTACCTAGCGGGAGGAAAGAGACCCAGTACTTC	CASSLPSGRKETQYF
-	-	TRBJ2-5	TRBV15	TGTGCCACCTACAGGGTGAGGGGAGAGACCCAGTACTTC	CATYRVRGETQYF
-	-	TRBJ2-7	TRBV28	TGTGCCAGCAGTTTAGGACCTGACGGATCCGCCTACGAGCAGTACTTC	CASSLGPDGSAYEQYF
-	few	TRBJ2-3	TRBV6-1	TGTGCCAGCAGCCTAATTGGACCCATGGATACGCAGTATTTT	CASSLIGPMDTQYF
TRBD1	few	TRBJ2-5	TRBV5-4	TGTGCCAGCAGCTCCGGGGACAGGGGAGGGGAGACCCAGTACTTC	CASSSGDRGGETQYF
-	many	TRBJ2-1	TRBV4-3	TGCGCCAGCAGCCAAGATTTCAGGGGCGCATACAATGAGCAGTTCTTC	CASSQDFRGAYNEQFF
-	many	TRBJ2-1	TRBV12-3/TRBV12-4	TGTGCCAGCAGTTTAGCGGGAGGTGGTTTTTACAATGAGCAGTTCTTC	CASSLAGGGFYNEQFF
-	-	TRBJ2-1	TRBV7-9	TGTGCCAGCAGCTTAGATGTGGGGAAGTTCTTC	CASSLDVGKFF
-	-	TRBJ2-3	TRBV7-8	TGTGCCAGCAGCTTAGTATTTACGCGGGTTGAACCGAGGACAGATACGCAGTATTTT	CASSLVFTRVEPRTDTQYF
TRBD1	few	TRBJ1-5	TRBV3-1	TGTGCCAGCAGCCAGGGACAGGGATTAGGTCAGCCCCAGCATTTT	CASSQGQGLGQPQHF
-	-	TRBJ2-1	TRBV20-1	TGCTGTGCTTCCCCTCCGGCGGAGAGCTCCTACAATGAGCAGTTCTTC	CCASPPAESSYNEQFF
-	-	TRBJ2-2	TRBV6-1	TGTGCCAGCAGTGCAGGGCTGAGCACCGGGGAGCTGTTTTTT	CASSAGLSTGELFF
-	-	TRBJ2-1	TRBV5-1	TGCGCCAGCAGCTCCTTACCTATGGGCGGGATAGGTGGTTGGCATGAGCAGTTCTTC	CASSSLPMGGIGGWHEQFF
-	many	TRBJ2-3	TRBV7-2	TGTGCCAGCAGCGGATCTAGGACGAGCACAGATACGCAGTATTTT	CASSGSRTSTDTQYF
TRBD2	few	TRBJ2-3	TRBV29-1	TGCAGCGCAACTTTAGCGGGGGGCACAGATACGCAGTATTTT	CSATLAGGTDTQYF
-	few	TRBJ2-7	TRBV30	TGTGCCTGGAGTGTATCCGGGGGAACGGGCGAGCAGTACTTC	CAWSVSGGTGEQYF
-	-	TRBJ2-5	TRBV28	TGTGCCAGCAGTATCAACAGGGAAGAGACCCAGTACTTC	CASSINREETQYF
TRBD1	few	TRBJ1-5	TRBV27	TGTGCCAGCAGGCCAGGGGGTAAAAGCAATCAGCCCCAGCATTTT	CASRPGGKSNQPQHF
TRBD2	few	TRBJ2-2	TRBV19	TGTGCCAGTACGGGACTAGCGGCGAACACCGGGGAGCTGTTTTTT	CASTGLAANTGELFF
-	-	TRBJ1-6	TRBV3-1	TGTGCCAGCAGCCAAGGGGGGGGGAGCAATTCACCCCTCCACTTT	CASSQGGGSNSPLHF
-	few	TRBJ1-2	TRBV7-2	TGTGCCAGCAGCCAACCGACCGGCAACTATGGCTACACCTTC	CASSQPTGNYGYTF
-	-	TRBJ2-7	TRBV5-1	TGCGCCAGCAGCCGCTCACCCGGGGGATCAGGGTACGAGCAGTACTTC	CASSRSPGGSGYEQYF
TRBD1	-	TRBJ2-7	TRBV28	TGTGCCAGCAGTTTTCCCCATAACTGGACAGGGGAGGATATCTACGAGCAGTACTTC	CASSFPHNWTGEDIYEQYF